A single sample is the source of the 17 T cell receptor beta chains below, sequenced in a study of OX40 agonist ivuxolimab in advanced cancers. The assay was immunoSEQ multiplex PCR, and TCRdb's table has in-frame clones only and misses some. Of tens of thousands of clones listed, around 89% are singletons. The sequencing used CD4+ or CD8+ T cells sorted from blood, collected in a trial of the OX40 agonist ivuxolimab. The origin of the receptors is an adult with an advanced solid tumor such as melanoma, head and neck, liver or kidney cancer.

This chain joins TRBV5-8 and TRBJ1-3; no reliable D call. CDR3 length equals 13 residues. Trimming took 1 base from V and 4 from J, leaving 6 bases between them. Germline-derived CDR1 and CDR2 are SGHTS and YDEGEE. The chain's CDR3 is CASSLRSGNTIYF. The CDR3 DNA reads as TGTGCCAGCAGCTTGCGGTCCGGAAACACCATATATTTT.

J is TRBJ2-2 and V is TRBV2; 7 positions match TRBD1. Germline CDR1 and CDR2: SNHLY and FYNNEI. The CDR3 contains 15 residues. V shed 4 bases, J shed 1 base, and the junction held 3 bases outside the gene matches. CDR3 region: CASSARTGNTGELFF. In DNA, the CDR3 is TGTGCCAGCAGTGCTAGGACAGGGAACACCGGGGAGCTGTTTTTT. The whole variable domain, filled in from reference TRBV2 and TRBJ2-2, reads EPEVTQTPSHQVTQMGQEVILRCVPISNHLYFYWYRQILGQKVEFLVSFYNNEISEKSEIFDDQFSVERPDGSNFTLKIRSTKLEDSAMYFCASSARTGNTGELFFGEGSRLTVL.

The rearrangement uses TRBV5-6 and TRBJ2-1; D unresolved. This CDR3 has 16 residues. Deletions cut 4 bases from V and 3 bases from J, with 17 bases between. Germline CDR1 and CDR2: SGHDT and YYEEEE. The CDR3 bases are TGTGCCAGCAGCCTCCTCGGGCCAGGTAGCTACAATGAGCAGTTCTTC. It yields the protein CASSLLGPGSYNEQFF.

This clone has only a few counts. The V gene is TRBV6-5, the J gene TRBJ1-6, with 7 positions matching TRBD1. Germline CDR1 MNHEY, CDR2 SVGAGI. The J segment lost 9 bases and the V segment lost 2 bases, leaving 7 bases of the junction unmatched. The length of the CDR3 is 15 residues. The CDR3 protein is CASSYGGGLTSPLHF. As DNA, the CDR3 is TGTGCCAGCAGTTACGGAGGGGGCCTTACTTCACCCCTCCACTTT.

The chain has TRBV5-1 and TRBJ1-1; D perhaps matches TRBD1 (6 bases). The CDR3 is 14 amino acids. V dropped 0 bases and J dropped 1 base, with 7 bases sitting between them. Germline V gene lookup returns CDR1 SGHRS and CDR2 YFSETQ. CDR3 region: CASSLEGGNTEAFF. CDR3 nucleotide sequence: TGCGCCAGCAGCTTGGAGGGGGGGAACACTGAAGCTTTCTTT. Supplemented by reference TRBV5-1 and TRBJ1-1, the full variable domain reads KAGVTQTPRYLIKTRGQQVTLSCSPISGHRSVSWYQQTPGQGLQFLFEYFSETQRNKGNFPGRFSGRQFSNSRSEMNVSTLELGDSALYLCASSLEGGNTEAFFGQGTRLTVV.

The chain couples TRBV28 to TRBJ2-7; 10 bases match TRBD2. Germline V gene data show CDR1 as MDHEN and CDR2 as SYDVKM. There are 15 residues in the CDR3. Trimming took 4 bases from V and 1 from J; bases not matched to a gene: 4. CDR3 sequence: CASSSPTSGSYEQYF. CDR3 nucleotides: TGTGCCAGCAGTTCCCCGACTAGCGGGTCCTACGAGCAGTACTTC.

The J gene is TRBJ1-5, the V gene TRBV11-2, with TRBD1 as a possible D gene (5 bases). This CDR3 has 15 residues. Trimming shortened V by 1 base and J by 0 bases, and 7 bases separated the two germline ends. The V gene's germline CDR1 is SGHAT and CDR2 FQNNGV. CDR3 sequence reads: CASSLAGPSNQPQHF. The DNA of the CDR3 is TGTGCCAGCAGCTTAGCAGGGCCTAGCAATCAGCCCCAGCATTTT.

This chain uses TRBV11-2 with TRBJ1-1; D unclear. The V end was cut by 5 bases, the J end by 1 base, with 11 bases between. Germline-derived CDR1 and CDR2 are SGHAT and FQNNGV. The CDR3 consists of 14 residues. The CDR3 DNA follows: TGTGCCAGCAGCCCGGGCACAGAGAACACTGAAGCTTTCTTT. It translates to CASSPGTENTEAFF.

V usage is TRBV27 and J usage is TRBJ1-6; possibly TRBD1 for D (5 bases). The germline V gene encodes CDR1 MNHEY and CDR2 SMNVEV (reference sequence). The V end lost 3 bases, the J end lost 3 bases, and 12 bases lay between the germline ends. The CDR3 runs to 16 residues. Here the CDR3 DNA reads TGTGCCAGCAGTTTCGGTACGAGGGGCTATAATTCACCCCTCCACTTT. Translation gives CASSFGTRGYNSPLHF.

Points on this clone: Other DNA sequences in this specimen translate into the identical CDR3. This chain connects TRBV6-1 to TRBJ1-2; no reliable D call. Between the trimmed V and J ends, which lost 3 bases and 4 bases, there was a span of 6 bases. Germline CDR1 is MNHNS and CDR2 is SASEGT. This CDR3 has 12 amino acids. CDR3 amino acids: CASSEASYGYTF. The CDR3 DNA reads as TGTGCCAGCAGTGAGGCTAGCTATGGCTACACCTTC.

The chain combines TRBV19 with TRBJ1-3; D may be TRBD1 (5 bases). CDR3 length equals 13 residues. Trimming removed 10 bases from V and 2 bases from J, with 12 bases in between. Germline-derived CDR1 and CDR2 are LNHDA and SQIVND (reference sequence). The DNA for the CDR3 is TGTGCCACAATACAGGCTGCTGGAAACACCATATATTTT. Translation: CATIQAAGNTIYF.

This chain links TRBV6-5 with TRBJ2-1; TRBD1 matches 7 bases. The CDR3 runs to 15 residues. Germline CDR1 reads MNHEY; CDR2 reads SVGAGI. V was pared by 7 bases and J by 0 bases, with 6 bases of the junction left unmatched. The CDR3 bases are TGTGCCAGCACCCCGACAGGGAGCTCCTACAATGAGCAGTTCTTC. It encodes CASTPTGSSYNEQFF.

This sequence joins TRBV5-1 and TRBJ2-1; D not certain. Trimming left V 0 bases short and J 6 bases short, with 7 bases between. There are 13 residues in the CDR3. Germline loops: CDR1 SGHRS, CDR2 YFSETQ. The DNA of the CDR3 is TGCGCCAGCAGCTTGGGGCAGGCCAATGAGCAGTTCTTC. It translates to CASSLGQANEQFF. The full variable domain, its missing parts supplied by reference TRBV5-1 and TRBJ2-1, is KAGVTQTPRYLIKTRGQQVTLSCSPISGHRSVSWYQQTPGQGLQFLFEYFSETQRNKGNFPGRFSGRQFSNSRSEMNVSTLELGDSALYLCASSLGQANEQFFGPGTRLTVL.

The genes are TRBV28 and TRBJ1-4, with TRBD1 matching over 7 bases. CDR1 and CDR2 from the germline V gene are MDHEN and SYDVKM. The CDR3 has 15 residues. V dropped 1 base and J dropped 7; count of bases not matched to a gene: 6. CDR3 residues: CASSLFSGGREKLFF. Written as DNA, the CDR3 is TGTGCCAGCAGTTTATTTTCAGGGGGACGTGAAAAACTGTTTTTT. Full variable domain (rest looked up from reference TRBV28 and TRBJ1-4): DVKVTQSSRYLVKRTGEKVFLECVQDMDHENMFWYRQDPGLGLRLIYFSYDVKMKEKGDIPEGYSVSREKKERFSLILESASTNQTSMYLCASSLFSGGREKLFFGSGTQLSVL.

A note on this clone: This specimen includes other DNA sequences encoding the same CDR3. J is TRBJ1-5 and V is TRBV28, with 8 positions matching TRBD1. The CDR3 has 14 residues. V lost 4 bases, J lost 5 bases, and 4 bases stayed unmatched. Germline V gives CDR1 MDHEN, CDR2 SYDVKM. CDR3 sequence: CASSSGTGYQPQHF. The DNA for the CDR3 is TGTGCCAGCAGTTCCGGGACAGGTTATCAGCCCCAGCATTTT.

The gene calls are TRBV19 and TRBJ1-5; D is uncertain. CDR1 and CDR2 (germline): LNHDA, SQIVND (reference sequence). The CDR3 consists of 14 residues. The V end was cut by 4 bases, the J end by 1 base, with 8 bases between. For the CDR3, the DNA is TGTGCCAGTAGTACTAGACAAAGCAATCAGCCCCAGCATTTT. This codes for CASSTRQSNQPQHF.

The chain recombines TRBV15 with TRBJ2-3; 11 bases agree with TRBD2. With V trimmed by 0 bases and J by 4 bases, 6 bases remained unmatched. The CDR3 is made up of 17 amino acids. Germline V gives CDR1 LNHNV, CDR2 YYDKDF (reference sequence). Here the CDR3 reads CATSRDPGTSGSDTQYF. CDR3 DNA: TGTGCCACCAGCAGAGATCCTGGGACTAGCGGTTCAGATACGCAGTATTTT.